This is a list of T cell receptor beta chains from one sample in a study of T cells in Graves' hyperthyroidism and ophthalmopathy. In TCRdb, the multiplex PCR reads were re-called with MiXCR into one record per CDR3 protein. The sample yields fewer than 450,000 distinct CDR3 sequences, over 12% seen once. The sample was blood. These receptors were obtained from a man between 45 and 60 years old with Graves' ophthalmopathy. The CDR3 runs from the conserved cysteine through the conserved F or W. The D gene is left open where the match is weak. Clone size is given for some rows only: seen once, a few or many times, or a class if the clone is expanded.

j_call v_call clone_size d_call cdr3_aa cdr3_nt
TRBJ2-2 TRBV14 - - CASSSREWDTGELFF TGTGCCAGCAGCTCCAGGGAGTGGGACACCGGGGAGCTGTTTTTT
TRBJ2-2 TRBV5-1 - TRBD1 CASTGSGQDITGELFF TGCGCCAGCACGGGTTCTGGACAGGATATCACCGGGGAGCTGTTTTTT
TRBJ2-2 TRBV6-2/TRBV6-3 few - CASSYVPVNTGELFF TGTGCCAGCAGTTACGTTCCAGTAAACACCGGGGAGCTGTTTTTT
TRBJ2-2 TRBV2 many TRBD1 CASSDLRQGFGELFF TGTGCCAGCAGTGATCTGAGACAGGGGTTCGGGGAGCTGTTTTTT
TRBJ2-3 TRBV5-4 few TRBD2 CASSVAGATDTQYF TGTGCCAGCAGCGTAGCGGGAGCGACAGATACGCAGTATTTT
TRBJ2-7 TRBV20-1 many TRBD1 CSAKRRDRDYEQYF TGCAGTGCTAAACGCCGGGACAGGGATTACGAGCAGTACTTC
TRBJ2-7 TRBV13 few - CASSPSGRDEQYF TGTGCCAGCAGCCCTTCGGGGCGAGACGAGCAGTACTTC
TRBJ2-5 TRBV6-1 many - CASSELGLETQYF TGTGCCAGCAGTGAACTAGGGCTGGAGACCCAGTACTTC
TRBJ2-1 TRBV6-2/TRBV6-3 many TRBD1 CASSPDRLNEQFF TGTGCCAGCAGTCCGGACAGGCTCAATGAGCAGTTCTTC
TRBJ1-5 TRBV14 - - CASSHRRGQTSNQPQHF TGTGCCAGCAGCCATCGCCGGGGGCAGACTAGCAATCAGCCCCAGCATTTT
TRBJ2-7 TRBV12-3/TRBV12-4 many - CASSNDGYEQYF TGTGCCAGCAGTAACGACGGTTACGAGCAGTACTTC
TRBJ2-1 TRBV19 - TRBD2 CASSRQGGTGTSGIYEQFF TGTGCCAGTTCACGACAGGGGGGTACCGGGACTAGCGGGATTTATGAGCAGTTCTTC
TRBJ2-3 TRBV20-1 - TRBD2 CSAPTSGRTDAQYF TGCAGTGCTCCCACTAGCGGGCGCACAGATGCGCAGTATTTT
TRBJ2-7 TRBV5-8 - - CASAVPPGPEGSYEQYF TGTGCCAGCGCAGTCCCGCCCGGGCCGGAGGGTTCCTACGAGCAGTACTTC
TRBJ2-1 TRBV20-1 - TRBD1 CSAAPGTAYNEQFF TGCAGTGCTGCCCCCGGGACAGCGTACAATGAGCAGTTCTTC
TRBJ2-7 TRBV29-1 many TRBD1 CSAAQGARYEQYF TGCAGCGCAGCACAGGGGGCTAGGTACGAGCAGTACTTC
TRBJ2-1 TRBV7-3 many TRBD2 CASSSGRREGSFDEQFF TGTGCCAGCAGCTCAGGGCGGCGGGAGGGTTCGTTTGATGAGCAGTTCTTC
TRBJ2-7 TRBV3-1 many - CASSQLSYEQYF TGTGCCAGCAGCCAACTCTCCTACGAGCAGTACTTC
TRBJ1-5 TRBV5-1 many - CASSLAGQRNQPQHF TGCGCCAGCAGCTTGGCCGGCCAACGCAATCAGCCCCAGCATTTT
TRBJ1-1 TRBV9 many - CASSVGGGGNTEAFF TGTGCCAGCAGCGTAGGTGGGGGTGGGAACACTGAAGCTTTCTTT
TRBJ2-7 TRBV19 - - CASKRQDNYEQYF TGTGCCAGTAAGAGGCAGGATAACTACGAGCAGTACTTC
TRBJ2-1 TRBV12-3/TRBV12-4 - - CASSTHLEGDEQFF TGTGCCAGCAGTACACACCTCGAGGGGGATGAGCAGTTCTTC
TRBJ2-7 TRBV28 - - CAVRTANSYEQYF TGTGCCGTACGGACAGCTAACTCCTACGAGCAGTACTTC
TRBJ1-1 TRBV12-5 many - CASGLRSYTEAFF TGTGCTAGTGGCTTACGTTCGTACACTGAAGCTTTCTTT
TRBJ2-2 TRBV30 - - CAWSPGGSTGELFF TGTGCCTGGAGTCCTGGGGGGAGTACCGGGGAGCTGTTTTTT
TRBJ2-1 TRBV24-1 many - CATSDRSGPRHEQFF TGTGCCACCAGTGACCGATCCGGACCGAGGCATGAGCAGTTCTTC
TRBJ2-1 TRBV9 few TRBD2 CASSFSTSGRTDEQFF TGTGCCAGCAGTTTCTCGACTAGCGGGAGGACGGATGAGCAGTTCTTC
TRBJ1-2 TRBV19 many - CASSIGTQLTSYGYTF TGTGCCAGTAGTATCGGGACACAGCTAACGTCCTATGGCTACACCTTC
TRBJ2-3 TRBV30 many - CAWSRRSTDTQYF TGTGCCTGGAGTAGGCGAAGCACAGATACGCAGTATTTT
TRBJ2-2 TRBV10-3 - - CAISERLTGELFF TGTGCCATCAGCGAGCGGCTCACCGGGGAGCTGTTTTTT
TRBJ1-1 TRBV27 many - CASSRQPGQAFF TGTGCCAGCAGTCGACAGCCGGGACAAGCTTTCTTT
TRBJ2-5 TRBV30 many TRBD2 CAWSALAGVQETQYF TGTGCCTGGAGTGCCCTAGCGGGAGTTCAAGAGACCCAGTACTTC
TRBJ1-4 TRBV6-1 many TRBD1 CASRDRRFNEKLFF TGTGCCAGCAGGGACAGGCGGTTTAATGAAAAACTGTTTTTT
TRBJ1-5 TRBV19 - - CASSDLVNQPQHF TGTGCCAGTAGTGACTTGGTCAATCAGCCCCAGCATTTT
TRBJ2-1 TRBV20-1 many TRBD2 CSARDRLAVLEQFF TGCAGTGCTAGAGATCGTCTAGCGGTCCTGGAGCAGTTCTTC
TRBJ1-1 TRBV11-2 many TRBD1 CASSPRTGMGTEAFF TGTGCCAGCAGCCCCCGGACAGGGATGGGCACTGAAGCTTTCTTT
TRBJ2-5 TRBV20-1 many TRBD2 CSATPPGLAATYQETQYF TGCAGTGCCACCCCGCCGGGACTAGCGGCAACGTACCAAGAGACCCAGTACTTC
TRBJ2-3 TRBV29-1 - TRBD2 CSVDSGSGDTQYF TGCAGCGTCGATAGCGGGAGCGGTGATACGCAGTATTTT
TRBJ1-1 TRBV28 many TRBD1 CASRWTGSTEAFF TGTGCCAGCAGGTGGACAGGGAGCACTGAAGCTTTCTTT
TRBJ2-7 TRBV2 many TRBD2 CASNLLTSGSYEQYF TGTGCCAGCAACCTATTGACTAGCGGGAGCTACGAGCAGTACTTC
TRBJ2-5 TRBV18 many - CASSPLRNLNGETQYF TGTGCCAGCTCACCACTGCGAAATCTGAACGGCGAGACCCAGTACTTC
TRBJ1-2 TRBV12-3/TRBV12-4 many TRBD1 CASTVPGQGSVGYTF TGTGCCAGCACCGTCCCGGGACAGGGATCGGTGGGCTACACCTTC